This is a list of T cell receptor beta chains from one sample in a study of T-cell memory formation after mild COVID-19. A single record per CDR3 protein comes from TCRdb applying MiXCR to the 5' RACE reads. The data hold over 450,000 distinct CDR3 sequences, with roughly 22% observed a single time. The sample comprised PBMCs or a T cell subset sorted from them (not recorded which). The receptors were gathered from an adult woman who had mild COVID-19 (a few samples of this study predate the infection). Cell type and time point are not known. CDR3s include the opening cysteine and the closing phenylalanine or tryptophan. Fields, in order: D gene, CDR3 length, clone size, V gene, J gene, CDR3 DNA, CDR3 protein. The D gene is left open where the match is weak. Rows give clone size only sometimes, using once, few, many, or a class for an expanded clone.

-	13	-	TRBV14	TRBJ2-2	TGTGCCAGCAGCCAAGTCCAGGGACAAAGGCTGTTTTTT	CASSQVQGQRLFF
-	13	-	TRBV12-3/TRBV12-4	TRBJ1-2	TGTGCCAGCAGTTTGGGGCGTGGGTTTGGCTACACCTTC	CASSLGRGFGYTF
-	13	-	TRBV2	TRBJ2-5	TGTGCCAGCAGTGAAAGGGGGCAAGAGACCCAGTACTTC	CASSERGQETQYF
TRBD2	15	-	TRBV20-1	TRBJ2-1	TGCAGTGCTAGAGCTAGCGGAAGGGGTTATAATGAGCAGTTCTTC	CSARASGRGYNEQFF
-	15	-	TRBV20-1	TRBJ1-6	TGCAGTGCTAGAGATCCGGCAGGGCGAAATTCACCCCTCCACTTT	CSARDPAGRNSPLHF
-	14	-	TRBV5-4	TRBJ1-2	TGTGCCAGCAGCCAGGTCGGGGGTGAGGGTGGCTACACCTTC	CASSQVGGEGGYTF
-	13	few	TRBV7-2	TRBJ2-7	TGTGCCAGCAGCTTAGCGGACGACTACGAGCAGTACTTC	CASSLADDYEQYF
-	13	few	TRBV29-1	TRBJ1-4	TGCAGCGTTGACCAGACTCGAGGTGAAAAACTGTTTTTT	CSVDQTRGEKLFF
TRBD1	16	-	TRBV18	TRBJ2-1	TGTGCCAGCTCACCATCCAGGGGGCAATCCTACAATGAGCAGTTCTTC	CASSPSRGQSYNEQFF
-	12	many	TRBV7-9	TRBJ2-3	TGTGCCAGCAGCCCAATGGGGGATACGCAGTATTTT	CASSPMGDTQYF
-	13	-	TRBV13	TRBJ2-1	TGTGCCAGCAGCGGACAAGGACGGGATGAGCAGTTCTTC	CASSGQGRDEQFF
-	15	-	TRBV6-5	TRBJ1-1	TGTGCCAGCAGTTACTCAGTCTGGAGCAACACTGAAGCTTTCTTT	CASSYSVWSNTEAFF
TRBD1	20	-	TRBV20-1	TRBJ1-5	TGCAGTGCTAGGCTCGCGACCGGGACAGGGGGCGCTTTGAGCAATCAGCCCCAGCATTTT	CSARLATGTGGALSNQPQHF
-	14	few	TRBV13	TRBJ2-5	TGTGCCAGCAGCCGGGACCTACGGGAAGAGACCCAGTACTTC	CASSRDLREETQYF
TRBD2	14	few	TRBV5-1	TRBJ2-7	TGCGCCAGCAGTATAGCGGGACGCCCCTACGAGCAGTACTTC	CASSIAGRPYEQYF
-	12	many	TRBV6-5	TRBJ2-5	TGTGCCAGCAGTCGTGGCTGGGAGACCCAGTACTTC	CASSRGWETQYF
TRBD2	14	-	TRBV7-9	TRBJ2-7	TGTGCCAGCCCCTCGGGGGGGACTATGGACGAGCAGTACTTC	CASPSGGTMDEQYF
-	14	-	TRBV24-1	TRBJ2-5	TGTGCCCGCTCGCTAGGGGCGCACCAAGAGACCCAGTACTTC	CARSLGAHQETQYF
TRBD1	14	once	TRBV7-2	TRBJ2-3	TGTGCCAGCGGCAAGGACAGGGGCACAGATACGCAGTATTTT	CASGKDRGTDTQYF
-	15	many	TRBV20-1	TRBJ2-2	TGCAGTGCTAGAGTCCCCGCCAGGGGCACCGGGGAGCTGTTTTTT	CSARVPARGTGELFF
TRBD2	15	few	TRBV30	TRBJ2-3	TGTGCCTGGAGTGTCGGACTAGCGGGAGCGGATACGCAGTATTTT	CAWSVGLAGADTQYF
TRBD1	15	-	TRBV4-1	TRBJ1-2	TGCGCCAGCAGCCAAGGGGCGGACAGGGGCCATGGCTACACCTTC	CASSQGADRGHGYTF
-	13	few	TRBV12-3/TRBV12-4	TRBJ1-2	TGTGCCAGCAGCTCAGCCCAGGGAAGAGGCTACACCTTC	CASSSAQGRGYTF
TRBD2	17	-	TRBV6-2/TRBV6-3	TRBJ2-3	TGTGCCAGCAGTTCTGGGACTGGCGGGAGTGGAACAGATACGCAGTATTTT	CASSSGTGGSGTDTQYF
-	14	-	TRBV20-1	TRBJ2-3	TGCAGTGCCATCGCCCTAGCCGGGACAGATACGCAGTATTTT	CSAIALAGTDTQYF
-	14	few	TRBV20-1	TRBJ2-7	TGCAGTGCTAGTATACCGGGAGTAACCTACGAGCAGTACTTC	CSASIPGVTYEQYF
TRBD2	19	few	TRBV5-6	TRBJ2-1	TGTGCCAGCAGCGCGCTGAGGACTAGCGGGAGGGCCAGGATCCATGAGCAGTTCTTC	CASSALRTSGRARIHEQFF
-	15	few	TRBV20-1	TRBJ1-1	TGCAGTGCAAGGCCCCACAGGTCCGCCGGCACTGAAGCTTTCTTT	CSARPHRSAGTEAFF
-	12	few	TRBV20-1	TRBJ1-1	TGCAGTGCTAGAGGCTCCAGCCTTGAAGCTTTCTTT	CSARGSSLEAFF
-	15	-	TRBV2	TRBJ2-1	TGTGCCAGCACCCAGGGTACTCTTGGTTACAATGAGCAGTTCTTC	CASTQGTLGYNEQFF
TRBD2	14	few	TRBV30	TRBJ2-3	TGTGCCTGGTCAGCGGGAGGAAGCACAGATACGCAGTATTTT	CAWSAGGSTDTQYF
TRBD1	16	many	TRBV6-6	TRBJ2-3	TGTGCCAGCAGTTACCCCCGGGACAGGGGGCGTCTTACGCAGTATTTT	CASSYPRDRGRLTQYF
TRBD1	19	many	TRBV6-5	TRBJ2-5	TGTGCCAGCAGTTACGAAGCGGTTGGGACAGGGGAATCGCAAGAGACCCAGTACTTC	CASSYEAVGTGESQETQYF
-	14	few	TRBV11-3	TRBJ2-1	TGTGCCAGCAGCCCTAGGACGGGTAGCGATGAGCAGTTCTTC	CASSPRTGSDEQFF
TRBD1	13	-	TRBV29-1	TRBJ2-7	TGCAGCGTTGAACCCAGGGGGACCTACGAGCAGTACTTC	CSVEPRGTYEQYF
TRBD1	15	-	TRBV6-1	TRBJ1-1	TGTGCCAGCAGGTCCAGGGGGCGGGGGAACACTGAAGCTTTCTTT	CASRSRGRGNTEAFF
-	10	-	TRBV2	TRBJ2-1	TGTGCCAGCGTCGCGAAGGAGCAGTTCTTC	CASVAKEQFF
-	15	-	TRBV6-1	TRBJ1-1	TGTGCCAGCAGTGAGATGATCGGGGAACTCACTGAAGCTTTCTTT	CASSEMIGELTEAFF
TRBD2	23	few	TRBV24-1	TRBJ2-1	TGTGCCACCAGTGTTACGTCGGCCAAAGGACTAGCGGACCCCGAAAGGACCTACAATGAGCAGTTCTTC	CATSVTSAKGLADPERTYNEQFF
-	16	-	TRBV4-1	TRBJ2-7	TGCGCCAGCAGCCAAGTTCATTCGGGACTTAACTACGAGCAGTACTTC	CASSQVHSGLNYEQYF
-	17	once	TRBV24-1	TRBJ2-1	TGTGCCACCAGTGATTTGCAGGGTCCGGCCGCCTACAATGAGCAGTTCTTC	CATSDLQGPAAYNEQFF
-	16	-	TRBV11-3	TRBJ2-7	TGTGCCAGCAGCTCATTTCCGGGACTTGACGTTTACGAGCAGTACTTC	CASSSFPGLDVYEQYF
-	14	-	TRBV7-2	TRBJ1-3	TGTGCCAGCAGCTTAGATCGGTCTGGAAACACCATATATTTT	CASSLDRSGNTIYF
-	11	-	TRBV11-1	TRBJ1-1	TGTGCCAGCAGTTACGGACCTGAAGCTTTCTTT	CASSYGPEAFF
-	14	-	TRBV7-2	TRBJ2-3	TGTGCCACCTCGCGGCCTCCTAGCACAGATACGCAGTATTTT	CATSRPPSTDTQYF
-	12	-	TRBV12-3/TRBV12-4	TRBJ2-5	TGTGCCAGCACCTCGGAGTTGGAGACCCAGTACTTC	CASTSELETQYF
-	17	few	TRBV7-9	TRBJ1-4	TGTGCCAGCAGCTCCGAGGACAGTCTTGCAACTAATGAAAAACTGTTTTTT	CASSSEDSLATNEKLFF
TRBD2	16	-	TRBV4-1	TRBJ2-2	TGCGCCAGCAGCCGACTACTAGCGGGGAACACCGGGGAGCTGTTTTTT	CASSRLLAGNTGELFF
-	13	-	TRBV7-2	TRBJ1-1	TGTGCCAGCAGCTCCGCAGGGGTCACGGAAGCTTTCTTT	CASSSAGVTEAFF
TRBD1	15	-	TRBV27	TRBJ1-2	TGTGCCAGCAGCCTTAACGGACAGGGTAGCCATGGCTACACCTTC	CASSLNGQGSHGYTF
-	13	few	TRBV30	TRBJ2-6	TGTGCCTGGACAGGGATTGGGGCCAACGTCCTGACTTTC	CAWTGIGANVLTF
TRBD2	16	few	TRBV20-1	TRBJ2-3	TGCAGTGCTAGAGTCCTTAGCGGGAGGGCCCCAGATACGCAGTATTTT	CSARVLSGRAPDTQYF
-	13	many	TRBV2	TRBJ1-5	TGTGCCAGCAGAGCCGGGACCGTGGGAGCCCAGCATTTT	CASRAGTVGAQHF
-	17	-	TRBV5-1	TRBJ2-1	TGCGCCAGCAGCTTGGAGGCATTGGCAGCCAACTACAATGAGCAGTTCTTC	CASSLEALAANYNEQFF
-	16	few	TRBV7-9	TRBJ1-4	TGTGCCAGCAGCTCGATCATGGGGGATGATAATGAAAAACTGTTTTTT	CASSSIMGDDNEKLFF